The present entry profiles one T cell receptor beta chain with its context. The junction departs from the called germline gene at one end, perhaps through a read error. CDR3 and TCR beta VDJ profiling relied on genomic DNA as the template. TCRdb re-derived calls from the reads in MiXCR, one entry per CDR3 protein. This table holds under 250,000 distinct CDR3 sequences, approximately 50% found once. The data originate from a study of CD8+CD57+ T cells in acquired aplastic anemia. Germline assignment: CDR1 SEHNR and CDR2 FQNEAQ (reference sequence). The CDR3 totals 15 residues. By flow cytometry, patients selected for sequencing had shown an expansion of CD8+CD57+ cells.

The specimen sequenced was sorted CD4+, CD8+, or CD8+CD57+ T cells (not recorded which) from PBMCs. This chain links TRBV7-9 with TRBJ1-3; D unclear. This TCR was sampled from a human donor with aplastic anemia. As DNA, the CDR3 is TGTGCCAGCAGCCAGTCGAGGAGGCCTGGAAACACCATATACTTT. Protein sequence: CASSQSRRPGNTIYF. The full variable domain, in which reference TRBV7-9 and TRBJ1-3 provide the parts outside the CDR3, is DTGVSQNPRHKITKRGQNVTFRCDPISEHNRLYWYRQTLGQGPEFLTYFQNEAQLEKSRLLSDRFSAERPKGSFSTLEIQRTEQGDSAMYLCASSQSRRPGNTIYFGEGSWLTVV.